The present T cell receptor beta chain was sequenced within a study of CD8 T cells in ankylosing spondylitis. Study observations and caveats: Blood of patients with ankylosing spondylitis appeared to be characterized by a TCR beta motif of eight highly homologous variants. Disease-linked clones were CD8+ and relatively rare in peripheral blood. Reports say disease-linked clones showed up significantly more in matched ankylosing spondylitis synovial fluid. Some of these motif variants have turned up before, in reports on reactive arthritis synovial fluid and blood.

TCRdb redid the calling of the 5' RACE reads with MiXCR, one entry per CDR3 protein. This table holds 150,000 to 250,000 distinct CDR3 sequences, over 10% found once. This clonotype was seen more than once but under ten times. As yet, its antigen is unknown. This sequence was found in a male donor with ankylosing spondylitis or in good health (not recorded which). The sample taken for sequencing was blood, either unsorted or a sorted T cell fraction (not recorded which).

The CDR3 DNA reads TGCAGCGTTGAAAGTAGGGGACAGGGTGAGGGCTACACCTTC. It codes for CSVESRGQGEGYTF. The chain recombines TRBV29-1 with TRBJ1-2, with 9 bases identical to TRBD1. The CDR3 runs 14 residues. With V trimmed by 2 bases and J by 8 bases, 9 bases remained unmatched. Germline V gene sequence: CDR1 SQVTM, CDR2 ANQGSEA.